This entry features one T cell receptor beta chain sequence. Its cognate antigen is unknown. The germline gives CDR1 ENHRY, CDR2 SYGVKD. With 3 bases removed from V and 5 bases from J, the gap between germline ends came to 14 bases. There are 14 residues in the CDR3. This record comes from a study of T-cell reconstitution after alpha-beta-depleted transplantation in children. Molecular barcoding with unique molecular identifiers was used for the TCRbeta library. One entry per CDR3 protein, called by TCRdb with MiXCR from the PCR reads. The data contain under 85,000 distinct CDR3 sequences, around a sixth of them singletons. Findings of the study overall: Expanded graft clones, several hundred of them, were reportedly the source of alpha-beta T cells about two months after transplant. Surviving recipient T cells and thymic progenitors underlay high day-60 TCRbeta diversity in some patients.

V and J are TRBV10-3 and TRBJ2-7, with D perhaps assigned TRBD1 or TRBD2 (7 bases each). The sequences come from PBMCs, mostly from graft donor cells, collected 360 days after TCRalphabeta/CD19-depleted stem cell transplant. This sequence was found in a male patient under 10 years old who had a stem cell transplant for acute lymphoblastic leukemia, so the T cells may come from the graft donor. The CDR3 DNA reads as TGTGCCATCAGTGACGGACTAGACAGGGACGAGCAGTACTTC. Protein sequence: CAISDGLDRDEQYF.